These T cell receptor beta chains were read from a single sample in a study of T cells in Graves' hyperthyroidism and ophthalmopathy. MiXCR, run by TCRdb on the multiplex PCR reads, gives a single entry per CDR3 protein. Counted here are about 480,000 distinct CDR3 sequences, approximately 23% occurring once; the ten biggest clones make up approximately 49%. Sequencing was performed on blood. These receptors were obtained from a woman aged 70 to 79 with Graves' ophthalmopathy. Both conserved end residues are part of each CDR3.

V gene	J gene	CDR3 protein
TRBV7-8	TRBJ2-5	CASSLMAAEETQYF
TRBV7-2	TRBJ2-1	CASSLASGGDEQFF
TRBV18	TRBJ2-3	CASSPPKGSTDTQYF
TRBV10-3	TRBJ1-2	CAISGQEYGYTF
TRBV6-2/TRBV6-3	TRBJ2-7	CASRPGLAGVYYEQYF
TRBV2	TRBJ1-4	CASSKGGKLFF
TRBV5-1	TRBJ1-3	CASSTDRGAGNTIYF
TRBV5-1	TRBJ2-7	CASSLAKGTYEQYF
TRBV20-1	TRBJ2-3	CSAPVGGIPDTQYF
TRBV5-6	TRBJ2-7	CASTGNLRDFSYEQYF
TRBV6-1	TRBJ1-5	CASSIRVNQPQHF
TRBV7-9	TRBJ1-2	CASSQGQGPNYGYTF
TRBV11-1	TRBJ1-4	CASSLVPGHPNEKLFF
TRBV7-2	TRBJ1-1	CASSLAAGPHTEAFF
TRBV5-1	TRBJ1-1	CASSLFVRENTEAFF
TRBV6-1	TRBJ2-6	CASSESWAGSGANVLTF
TRBV7-2	TRBJ2-5	CASSSSSGQGTQYF
TRBV12-3/TRBV12-4	TRBJ1-1	CASRGQVGTEAFF
TRBV28	TRBJ2-2	CASSGTGFWTGELFF
TRBV5-1	TRBJ2-1	CASSLVAGASYNEQFF
TRBV5-6	TRBJ1-4	CASSLTGPGGREKLFF
TRBV2	TRBJ1-4	CASSGWDATNEKLFF
TRBV12-3/TRBV12-4	TRBJ1-1	CASSWGDDRGPEAFF
TRBV28	TRBJ2-1	CASSLWTSGRAGNEQFF
TRBV28	TRBJ2-7	CASRGISYEQYF
TRBV6-1	TRBJ1-5	CASSEAPGPQPQHF
TRBV7-3	TRBJ2-6	CASSLTRASGANVLTF
TRBV9	TRBJ2-5	CASSTRAGGTETQYF
TRBV11-2	TRBJ1-1	CASNSGVDRTEAFF
TRBV7-2	TRBJ2-5	CASSLGAGGLETQYF
TRBV25-1	TRBJ1-2	CASSLGEGNGYTF
TRBV10-1	TRBJ2-3	CARLAGGYSTDTQYF
TRBV30	TRBJ1-5	CAWTSPGTGRNQPQHF
TRBV19	TRBJ2-7	CASSMRDEQYF
TRBV6-2/TRBV6-3	TRBJ1-2	CASSYTQGTYGYTF
TRBV19	TRBJ2-2	CASSIVAGELFF
TRBV7-9	TRBJ2-3	CASSRTSGRKDTQYF
TRBV28	TRBJ1-6	CASSPRQGQNNSPLHF
TRBV6-1	TRBJ1-5	CASSEGQHNQPQHF
TRBV3-1	TRBJ2-7	CASSPTGTSQYEQYF
TRBV6-5	TRBJ1-2	CASSYTSGGRNYGYTF
TRBV11-2	TRBJ1-1	CVSSLQNTEAFF